Listed below are T cell receptor beta chains from one sample, sequenced in a study of T cells in Graves' hyperthyroidism and ophthalmopathy. TCRdb reanalysed the multiplex PCR reads using MiXCR and keeps one entry per CDR3 protein. Of 800,000 or so distinct CDR3 sequences in the sample, 38% were seen once. Sequencing was performed on blood. The receptors come from a man between 18 and 29 years old with Graves' hyperthyroidism. The CDR3 runs from the conserved cysteine through the conserved F or W. The order of the fields is D gene, V gene, J gene, clone size, CDR3 DNA, CDR3 protein. D genes are given only for firm matches. Not all rows give a size; the values are once, few, many and, for expanded clones, a class.

D gene: NA; V gene: TRBV29-1; J gene: TRBJ2-7; clone size: many; CDR3 DNA: TGCAGCGTTGCTTCGTCCCGGTTGGGACACGGCTACGAGCAGTACTTC; CDR3 protein: CSVASSRLGHGYEQYF
D gene: NA; V gene: TRBV6-6; J gene: TRBJ1-2; clone size: NA; CDR3 DNA: TGTGCCAGCAGTGAAGGACCGGCCAACTATGGCTACACCTTC; CDR3 protein: CASSEGPANYGYTF
D gene: NA; V gene: TRBV25-1; J gene: TRBJ2-7; clone size: NA; CDR3 DNA: TGTGCCAGCGTTGAGGGGGGACACGAGTACGAGCAGTACTTC; CDR3 protein: CASVEGGHEYEQYF
D gene: TRBD2; V gene: TRBV5-1; J gene: TRBJ2-7; clone size: few; CDR3 DNA: TGCGCCAGCAGCTTGAGGGTGGGAGGGCCCTACGAGCAGTACTTC; CDR3 protein: CASSLRVGGPYEQYF
D gene: NA; V gene: TRBV5-1; J gene: TRBJ1-2; clone size: NA; CDR3 DNA: TGCGCCAGCAAAGAGGGAATTACAGGCTATGGCTACACCTTC; CDR3 protein: CASKEGITGYGYTF
D gene: TRBD2; V gene: TRBV7-6; J gene: TRBJ2-7; clone size: NA; CDR3 DNA: TGTGCCAGCAGCTTCTCTAGCGGGGGGCCAGGCTACGAGCAGTACTTC; CDR3 protein: CASSFSSGGPGYEQYF
D gene: TRBD2; V gene: TRBV29-1; J gene: TRBJ2-5; clone size: many; CDR3 DNA: TGCAGCGGGGCGAGACGAGCGGGAGAAGGAGAGACCCAGTACTTC; CDR3 protein: CSGARRAGEGETQYF
D gene: TRBD1; V gene: TRBV7-6; J gene: TRBJ1-5; clone size: NA; CDR3 DNA: TGTGCCAGCAGCCAAGTGGGGGACAGGGGCCCGTATAGCAATCAGCCCCAGCATTTT; CDR3 protein: CASSQVGDRGPYSNQPQHF
D gene: NA; V gene: TRBV10-3; J gene: TRBJ1-1; clone size: NA; CDR3 DNA: TGTGCCAGCAGAGTCGGGCAGGGGAACACTGAAGCTTTCTTT; CDR3 protein: CASRVGQGNTEAFF
D gene: NA; V gene: TRBV10-3; J gene: TRBJ1-1; clone size: NA; CDR3 DNA: TGTGCCAGCATTGATCAGGCAACAACTGAAGCTTTCTTT; CDR3 protein: CASIDQATTEAFF
D gene: NA; V gene: TRBV7-9; J gene: TRBJ1-6; clone size: NA; CDR3 DNA: TGTGCCAGCAGCTCTTTTACCGGCGGGGGATATAATTCACCCCTCCACTTT; CDR3 protein: CASSSFTGGGYNSPLHF
D gene: TRBD1; V gene: TRBV10-2; J gene: TRBJ1-5; clone size: NA; CDR3 DNA: TGCGCCAGCACCCCTAGGGAGACAGGGGGCACGAGCAATCAGCCCCAGCATTTT; CDR3 protein: CASTPRETGGTSNQPQHF
D gene: TRBD1; V gene: TRBV7-9; J gene: TRBJ2-2; clone size: few; CDR3 DNA: TGTGCCAGCAGCTTTCCAACACAGGGGGCCAACATTAACACCGGGGAGCTGTTTTTT; CDR3 protein: CASSFPTQGANINTGELFF
D gene: NA; V gene: TRBV29-1; J gene: TRBJ1-3; clone size: many; CDR3 DNA: TGCAGCGTTGAAGATGAGGAGGGCCCTGGAAACACCATATATTTT; CDR3 protein: CSVEDEEGPGNTIYF
D gene: TRBD2; V gene: TRBV25-1; J gene: TRBJ2-2; clone size: many; CDR3 DNA: TGTGCCAGCAGTGGGCTCGGGCGGGAGTGGCGCACCGGGGAGCTGTTTTTT; CDR3 protein: CASSGLGREWRTGELFF
D gene: NA; V gene: TRBV19; J gene: TRBJ2-5; clone size: few; CDR3 DNA: TGTGCCAGTAGTACAGGCCTAAAAGAAGAGACCCAGTACTTC; CDR3 protein: CASSTGLKEETQYF
D gene: TRBD1; V gene: TRBV4-3; J gene: TRBJ1-5; clone size: NA; CDR3 DNA: TGCGCCAGCAGCCAAGAAGAACAGGGGAATCAGCCCCAGCATTTT; CDR3 protein: CASSQEEQGNQPQHF
D gene: TRBD1; V gene: TRBV7-9; J gene: TRBJ1-2; clone size: many; CDR3 DNA: TGTGCCAGCAGCTCAGGGGGCGACGGGCTCGGCTACACCTTC; CDR3 protein: CASSSGGDGLGYTF
D gene: NA; V gene: TRBV9; J gene: TRBJ1-4; clone size: NA; CDR3 DNA: TGTGCCAGCAGCGTATATGCCGAGGGGCGATCTAATGAAAAACTGTTTTTT; CDR3 protein: CASSVYAEGRSNEKLFF
D gene: NA; V gene: TRBV6-5; J gene: TRBJ1-1; clone size: NA; CDR3 DNA: TGTGCCAGCAGACAGGGCCAGGGCACTGAAGCTTTCTTT; CDR3 protein: CASRQGQGTEAFF
D gene: NA; V gene: TRBV20-1; J gene: TRBJ1-1; clone size: many; CDR3 DNA: TGCAGTGCTAGCGGCGGGGAAGCTTTCTTT; CDR3 protein: CSASGGEAFF
D gene: NA; V gene: TRBV4-1; J gene: TRBJ2-2; clone size: NA; CDR3 DNA: TGCGCCAGCAGCCAAGAGGTGCCGGGGACCGGGGAGCTGTTTTTT; CDR3 protein: CASSQEVPGTGELFF
D gene: TRBD1; V gene: TRBV10-3; J gene: TRBJ1-5; clone size: NA; CDR3 DNA: TGTGCCACCACACCAACAGGGGATAGCAATCAGCCCCAGCATTTT; CDR3 protein: CATTPTGDSNQPQHF
D gene: TRBD1; V gene: TRBV5-6; J gene: TRBJ2-7; clone size: many; CDR3 DNA: TGTGCCAGCAGCCCGGGACAGCGAGGCGAGTACTTC; CDR3 protein: CASSPGQRGEYF
D gene: TRBD1; V gene: TRBV7-3; J gene: TRBJ1-6; clone size: many; CDR3 DNA: TGTGCCAGCAGCCAACTCCCCCGGGACAGTCTCTCACCCCTCCACTTT; CDR3 protein: CASSQLPRDSLSPLHF
D gene: NA; V gene: TRBV5-1; J gene: TRBJ1-4; clone size: NA; CDR3 DNA: TGCGCCAGCAGCTTGTCGGTGACAGAGAATGAAAAACTGTTTTTT; CDR3 protein: CASSLSVTENEKLFF
D gene: TRBD1; V gene: TRBV7-9; J gene: TRBJ1-1; clone size: NA; CDR3 DNA: TGTGCCAGCAACTTAGATGGGACAGGGGGCTCAGCGACTGAAGCTTTCTTT; CDR3 protein: CASNLDGTGGSATEAFF
D gene: NA; V gene: TRBV25-1; J gene: TRBJ1-5; clone size: many; CDR3 DNA: TGTGCCAGCAGTTCAGACCATAGCAATCAGCCCCAGCATTTT; CDR3 protein: CASSSDHSNQPQHF
D gene: TRBD1; V gene: TRBV2; J gene: TRBJ2-7; clone size: NA; CDR3 DNA: TGTGCCAGTCCCAGGGGGACCTACGAGCAGTACTTC; CDR3 protein: CASPRGTYEQYF
D gene: NA; V gene: TRBV6-5; J gene: TRBJ2-7; clone size: NA; CDR3 DNA: TGTGCCAGCAGACCTATCGGGCGTCCCACGGAATACGAGCAGTACTTC; CDR3 protein: CASRPIGRPTEYEQYF
D gene: NA; V gene: TRBV5-1; J gene: TRBJ2-7; clone size: NA; CDR3 DNA: TGCGCCAGCAGCTACCGGACGGACGCAAACTACGAGCAGTACTTC; CDR3 protein: CASSYRTDANYEQYF
D gene: NA; V gene: TRBV5-1; J gene: TRBJ1-1; clone size: NA; CDR3 DNA: TGCGCCAGCAGCTTGGGGGCTGAAACTTTCTTT; CDR3 protein: CASSLGAETFF
D gene: NA; V gene: TRBV10-3; J gene: TRBJ2-7; clone size: few; CDR3 DNA: TGTGCCATCAGTGAGAAGTCCACCGGGAGCTCCTACGAGCAGTACTTC; CDR3 protein: CAISEKSTGSSYEQYF
D gene: NA; V gene: TRBV19; J gene: TRBJ1-2; clone size: NA; CDR3 DNA: TGTGCCAGCTCAGCCAGGGGCGGTGGATTCTATGGCTACACCTTC; CDR3 protein: CASSARGGGFYGYTF
D gene: NA; V gene: TRBV14; J gene: TRBJ2-7; clone size: few; CDR3 DNA: TGTGCCAGCGGACAGCCTGTTTGGTACGAGCAGTACTTC; CDR3 protein: CASGQPVWYEQYF
D gene: NA; V gene: TRBV20-1; J gene: TRBJ1-1; clone size: many; CDR3 DNA: TGCAGTGCTAGAAACGGGGGGGCCACGAACACTGAAGCTTTCTTT; CDR3 protein: CSARNGGATNTEAFF
D gene: NA; V gene: TRBV11-2; J gene: TRBJ1-6; clone size: few; CDR3 DNA: TGTGCCAAACAGGGCGGTAATTCACCCCTCCACTTT; CDR3 protein: CAKQGGNSPLHF
D gene: NA; V gene: TRBV10-3; J gene: TRBJ2-7; clone size: NA; CDR3 DNA: TGTGCCAGCAGTGAAGTCAGTGCTGGGGAGCAGTACTTC; CDR3 protein: CASSEVSAGEQYF
D gene: NA; V gene: TRBV6-6; J gene: TRBJ1-2; clone size: NA; CDR3 DNA: TGTGCCAGCAGTCCGGACAGTGAAGGCTACACCTTC; CDR3 protein: CASSPDSEGYTF
D gene: NA; V gene: TRBV7-8; J gene: TRBJ1-5; clone size: many; CDR3 DNA: TGTGCCAGCAGTTACGGGCCAAATAGCAATCAGCCCCAGCATTTT; CDR3 protein: CASSYGPNSNQPQHF
D gene: NA; V gene: TRBV2; J gene: TRBJ1-1; clone size: many; CDR3 DNA: TGTGCCAGCACTCAGCTAGGACAGACCATGAGCACTGAAGCTTTCTTT; CDR3 protein: CASTQLGQTMSTEAFF
D gene: NA; V gene: TRBV2; J gene: TRBJ1-6; clone size: few; CDR3 DNA: TGTGCCAGCAGAACCGGGACACCGTCTTCACCCCTCCACTTT; CDR3 protein: CASRTGTPSSPLHF
D gene: NA; V gene: TRBV2; J gene: TRBJ1-5; clone size: NA; CDR3 DNA: TGTGCCAGCAGTGAACTGTCTAATAGCAATCAGCCCCAGCATTTT; CDR3 protein: CASSELSNSNQPQHF
D gene: TRBD2; V gene: TRBV2; J gene: TRBJ2-2; clone size: NA; CDR3 DNA: TGTGCCAGCAGTTTCTCCGGGACTAGCACCGGGGAGCTGTTTTTT; CDR3 protein: CASSFSGTSTGELFF
D gene: NA; V gene: TRBV3-1; J gene: TRBJ1-1; clone size: NA; CDR3 DNA: TGTGCCAGCAGCCAAGAGTCGGAGGCAGCTTTCTTT; CDR3 protein: CASSQESEAAFF
D gene: NA; V gene: TRBV10-3; J gene: TRBJ1-4; clone size: NA; CDR3 DNA: TGTGCCAGCAGTGTGACACAGATAAATGAAAAACTGTTTTTT; CDR3 protein: CASSVTQINEKLFF
D gene: NA; V gene: TRBV15; J gene: TRBJ2-3; clone size: NA; CDR3 DNA: TGTGCCACCAGCACCCTGGGGCGGGGCACAGATACGCAGTATTTT; CDR3 protein: CATSTLGRGTDTQYF
D gene: NA; V gene: TRBV19; J gene: TRBJ2-6; clone size: NA; CDR3 DNA: TGTGCCAGTAGTATTTCAGGGGCTGGGGCCAACGTCCTGACTTTC; CDR3 protein: CASSISGAGANVLTF
D gene: NA; V gene: TRBV24-1; J gene: TRBJ2-7; clone size: NA; CDR3 DNA: TGTGCCACCAGTGACTCACCCGGGCGGGAGCAGTACTTC; CDR3 protein: CATSDSPGREQYF
D gene: TRBD1; V gene: TRBV29-1; J gene: TRBJ1-1; clone size: many; CDR3 DNA: TGCAGCGTTATTCGACAGGGGGACTGGTATAACACTGAAGCTTTCTTT; CDR3 protein: CSVIRQGDWYNTEAFF
D gene: NA; V gene: TRBV5-1; J gene: TRBJ1-1; clone size: many; CDR3 DNA: TGCGCCAGCAGCTTTTCTACTGAACGGTTCTTT; CDR3 protein: CASSFSTERFF
D gene: TRBD1; V gene: TRBV5-1; J gene: TRBJ1-4; clone size: NA; CDR3 DNA: TGCGCCAGCAGCTTGGGAACGGACAGGGGGGAAAAACTGTTTTTT; CDR3 protein: CASSLGTDRGEKLFF
D gene: NA; V gene: TRBV6-1; J gene: TRBJ2-7; clone size: NA; CDR3 DNA: TGTGCCAGCAGACCTACAGGTGGTCTCTCCTACGAGCAGTACTTC; CDR3 protein: CASRPTGGLSYEQYF
D gene: TRBD1; V gene: TRBV10-3; J gene: TRBJ1-1; clone size: NA; CDR3 DNA: TGTGCCAGCAGTCCACGCCTTACGAGGGACAGCGCTGAAGCTTTCTTT; CDR3 protein: CASSPRLTRDSAEAFF